Presented here are 9 T cell receptor beta chains from one specimen sequenced in a study of blood T cell repertoires in COVID-19. Some clones are missing from TCRdb's copy, which holds only in-frame ones; the method was immunoSEQ multiplex PCR. The repertoire consists of roughly 70,000 clones, with around 88% occurring once and the leading ten covering 15% to 20%. The sequenced material came from peripheral blood. Every receptor here comes from a woman of 80 years or more with acute or convalescent COVID-19.

This clone was seen only a few times. V gene TRBV28 combines with J gene TRBJ1-6; 7 bases map to TRBD1. This CDR3 spans 16 amino acids. Looked up from germline, CDR1 is MDHEN and CDR2 is SYDVKM. The V segment lost 5 bases and the J segment 2 bases; nucleotides outside the gene matches: 6. The CDR3 coding sequence is TGTGCCAGCAGTGGCAGGGGGAGCACCTATAATTCACCCCTCCACTTT. The encoded protein is CASSGRGSTYNSPLHF.

This chain joins TRBV11-2 and TRBJ2-7, with TRBD2 as a possible D gene (5 bases). The ends were cut back, 1 base at V and 3 bases at J, with 10 bases in the middle. Per germline, CDR1 SGHAT and CDR2 FQNNGV. This CDR3 has 14 amino acids. The CDR3 nucleotides read TGTGCCAGCAGCTTAGGAGGGTCCCTCTACGAGCAGTACTTC. Translation gives CASSLGGSLYEQYF. Together with reference TRBV11-2 and TRBJ2-7, the CDR3 gives the full variable domain: EAGVAQSPRYKIIEKRQSVAFWCNPISGHATLYWYQQILGQGPKLLIQFQNNGVVDDSQLPKDRFSAERLKGVDSTLKIQPAKLEDSAVYLCASSLGGSLYEQYFGPGTRLTVT.

The rearrangement links TRBV2 to TRBJ2-7; D is uncertain. The V gene lost 1 base and the J gene lost 6 bases, with 13 bases spanning the gap. The V gene's germline CDR1 is SNHLY and CDR2 FYNNEI. CDR3 length: 14 residues. This chain's CDR3 is CASSEGFPRTEQYF. CDR3 nucleotides: TGTGCCAGCAGTGAAGGATTTCCCAGAACCGAGCAGTACTTC.

The table lists this clone with a count of one. V gene TRBV6-5 combines with J gene TRBJ2-1; D is ambiguous. Per germline, CDR1 MNHEY and CDR2 SVGAGI. Between the trimmed V and J ends, which lost 10 bases and 4 bases, there was a span of 11 bases. The CDR3 extends over 12 amino acids. CDR3 amino acids: CATTTPYNEQFF. CDR3 sequence (DNA): TGTGCCACCACCACACCGTACAATGAGCAGTTCTTC.

The chain has TRBV29-1 and TRBJ1-5; 12 nucleotides match TRBD1. The V and J ends lost 6 bases and 5 bases, in that order; junction bases with no gene match: 2. The CDR3 loop spans 13 amino acids. Germline CDR1 SQVTM, CDR2 ANQGSEA. The CDR3 region is CSVRDRGHQPQHF. CDR3 bases: TGCAGCGTCCGGGACAGGGGGCATCAGCCCCAGCATTTT.

V and J are TRBV4-2 and TRBJ2-2; D perhaps matches TRBD2 (6 bases). The germline V gene has CDR1 LGHNA and CDR2 YNFKEQ. CDR3 length: 15 residues. V was clipped by 9 bases and J by 2 bases, with 16 bases between them. Here the CDR3 reads CASAGGTLNTGELFF. Here the CDR3 DNA reads TGTGCCAGTGCCGGGGGTACGCTTAACACCGGGGAGCTGTTTTTT.

The gene calls are TRBV28 and TRBJ1-4, with TRBD1 as a possible D gene (5 bases). Germline V gene lookup returns CDR1 MDHEN and CDR2 SYDVKM. The V gene lost 5 bases and the J gene lost 8 bases, with 15 bases spanning the gap. The CDR3 covers 14 residues. The CDR3 DNA is TGTGCCAGCAGTCCAGGGCCAAGGAAGGAAAAACTGTTTTTT. This codes for CASSPGPRKEKLFF. Using reference TRBV28 and TRBJ1-4 for the parts outside the CDR3, the full variable domain is DVKVTQSSRYLVKRTGEKVFLECVQDMDHENMFWYRQDPGLGLRLIYFSYDVKMKEKGDIPEGYSVSREKKERFSLILESASTNQTSMYLCASSPGPRKEKLFFGSGTQLSVL.

V and J are TRBV18 and TRBJ2-7; 8 bases align to TRBD1. Germline CDR1 reads KGHSH; CDR2 reads LQKENI. The CDR3 sequence is 14 residues long. V shed 5 bases, J shed 3 bases, and the junction held 6 bases outside the gene matches. The CDR3 nucleotides are TGTGCCAGCTCAACCGGGACAGGCTTCTACGAGCAGTACTTC. It specifies CASSTGTGFYEQYF.

V is TRBV30 and J is TRBJ2-7; perhaps TRBD1 as D (5 bases). This CDR3 comprises 11 residues. Per germline, CDR1 GTSNPN and CDR2 SVGIG (reference sequence). Trimming removed 8 bases from V and 2 bases from J, with 10 bases in between. Written as DNA, the CDR3 is TGTGCCCAGGGTAGAACCTACGAGCAGTACTTC. Residues: CAQGRTYEQYF.